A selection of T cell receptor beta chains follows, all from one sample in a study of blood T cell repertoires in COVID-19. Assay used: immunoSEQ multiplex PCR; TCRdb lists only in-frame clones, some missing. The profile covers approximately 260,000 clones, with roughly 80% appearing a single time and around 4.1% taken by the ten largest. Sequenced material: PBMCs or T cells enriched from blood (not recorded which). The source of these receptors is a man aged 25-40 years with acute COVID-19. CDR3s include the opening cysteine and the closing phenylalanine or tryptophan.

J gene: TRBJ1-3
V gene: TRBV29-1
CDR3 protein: CSVTELNTIYF

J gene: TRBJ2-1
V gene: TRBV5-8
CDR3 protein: CASRVTGSSYNEQFF

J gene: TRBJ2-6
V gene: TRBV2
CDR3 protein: CASSEFRGSGANVLTF

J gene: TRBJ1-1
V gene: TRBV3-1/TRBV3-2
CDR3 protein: CASSTGAPEAFF

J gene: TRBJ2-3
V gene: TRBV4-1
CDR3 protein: CASSRENGGGSWNTDTQYF

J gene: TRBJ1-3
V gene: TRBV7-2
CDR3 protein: CASSISTEAIGNTIYF

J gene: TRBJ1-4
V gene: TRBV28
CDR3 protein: CASSFRGGTGEKLFF

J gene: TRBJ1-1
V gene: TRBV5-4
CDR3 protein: CASGIEGGDTEAFF

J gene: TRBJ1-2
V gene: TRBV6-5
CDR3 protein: CASSSISDSGYTF

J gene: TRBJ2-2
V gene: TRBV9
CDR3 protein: CASLAGNSNTGELFF

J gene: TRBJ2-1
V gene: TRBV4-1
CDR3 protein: CASSQVTGGRQDNEQFF

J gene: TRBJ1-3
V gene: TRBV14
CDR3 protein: CASSYSLSGNTIYF

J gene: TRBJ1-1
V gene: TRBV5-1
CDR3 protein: CASSPRTDLNTEAFF

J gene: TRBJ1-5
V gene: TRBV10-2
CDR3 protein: CASSPSLGGAKSNQPQHF

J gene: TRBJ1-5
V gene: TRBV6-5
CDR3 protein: CASSPQTGVQPQHF

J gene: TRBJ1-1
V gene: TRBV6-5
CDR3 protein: CASRSAYTEAFF

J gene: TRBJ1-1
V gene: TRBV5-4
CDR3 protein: CASSLARGSTEAFF

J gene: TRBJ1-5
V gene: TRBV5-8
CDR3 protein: CASSRGQVGNQPQHF

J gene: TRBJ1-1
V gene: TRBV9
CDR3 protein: CASSDSTEAFF

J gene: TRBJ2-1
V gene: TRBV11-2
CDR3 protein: CASSFGTSGFYNEQFF

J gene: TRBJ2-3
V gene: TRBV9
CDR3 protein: CASSVFPGTSGEVTQYF

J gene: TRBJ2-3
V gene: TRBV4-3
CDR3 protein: CASSQDRVDTQYF

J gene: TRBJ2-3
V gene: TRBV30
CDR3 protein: CAWSGLAGVDTQYF

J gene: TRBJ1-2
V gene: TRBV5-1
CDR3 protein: CASSLVGQGADGYTF

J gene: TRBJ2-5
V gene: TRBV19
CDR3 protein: CASSNRKETQYF

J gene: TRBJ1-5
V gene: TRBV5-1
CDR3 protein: CASSFGTGINQPQHF

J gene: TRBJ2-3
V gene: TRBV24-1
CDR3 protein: CATSDLGRGKSTDTQYF

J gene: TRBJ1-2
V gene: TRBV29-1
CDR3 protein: CSVVYGTGYTF

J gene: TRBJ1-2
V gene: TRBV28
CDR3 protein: CASSSPGQGAQGGYTF

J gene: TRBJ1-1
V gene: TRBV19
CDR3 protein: CASSRSFNTEAFF

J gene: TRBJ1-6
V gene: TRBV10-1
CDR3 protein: CASSVDRENSPLHF

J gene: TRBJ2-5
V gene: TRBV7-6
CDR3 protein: CASSLGGGKETQYF

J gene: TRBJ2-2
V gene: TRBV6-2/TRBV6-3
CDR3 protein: CASSYWTLSGIGGELFF

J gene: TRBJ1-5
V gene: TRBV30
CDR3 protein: CAWSVSLDQPQHF

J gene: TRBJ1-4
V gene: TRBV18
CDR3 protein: CATARGTNEKLFF

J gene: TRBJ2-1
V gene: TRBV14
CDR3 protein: CASSQERVSEQFF

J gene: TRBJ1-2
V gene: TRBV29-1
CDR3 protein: CSVEDRGIVYGYTF

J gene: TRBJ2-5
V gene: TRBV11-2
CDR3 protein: CASSRIGVREETQYF

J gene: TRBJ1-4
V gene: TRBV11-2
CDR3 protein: CASSRTGGGFGNEKLFF

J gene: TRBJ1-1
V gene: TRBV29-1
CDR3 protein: CSVRPGGFHTEAFF

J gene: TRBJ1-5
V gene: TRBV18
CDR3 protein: CASSPGQGSNQPQHF

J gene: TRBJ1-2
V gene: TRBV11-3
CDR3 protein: CASSQDRAGGYTF